This T cell receptor (beta chain) was sequenced in a study of blood T cell repertoires in COVID-19. Study-wide context: Samples of COVID-19 (acute and convalescent) were obtained from the United States, Italy and Spain. Sources were T cells, B-cell-depleted T cells, or PBMCs; the material itself was cDNA or gDNA.

Per the authors' pipeline: Amplifying reference gene primers gave estimates of nucleated cell counts. Libraries were prepared by immunoSEQ multiplex PCR; TCRdb keeps only in-frame clonotypes and omits some of them. The D gene and trimming were derived from the DNA, and the V and J assignments and clone size from that table. This sample yields around 700,000 clones, of which more than 80% are seen a single time; roughly 0.25% belongs to the top ten. This CDR3 contains 13 residues. The V end lost 7 bases, the J end lost 7 bases, and 16 bases lay between the germline ends. Germline CDR1 MNHEY, CDR2 SVGAGI.

This chain uses TRBV6-5 with TRBJ1-1; D perhaps matches TRBD1 (6 bases). Sequencing input: peripheral blood. The receptor was isolated from a young woman with acute or convalescent COVID-19. As DNA, the CDR3 is TGTGCCAGCAAACCACCGGGACAAGTTGAAGCTTTCTTT. Protein product: CASKPPGQVEAFF.